These 25 T cell receptor beta chains came from one sample sequenced in a study of shared clonotypes between healthy human individuals. Generated by immunoSEQ multiplex PCR, the TCRdb table keeps only in-frame clones and is missing some. The table records approximately 1.4 million clones, nearly 99% of them present only once. Source material: naive CD4+ T cells sorted from blood. Regarding subset: CD45RA+ positively selected. These receptors were obtained from a man aged 25 to 40 in good health.

With regard to this clone: The identical CDR3 is also encoded by other nucleotide sequences in the sample. The chain carries TRBV5-1 and TRBJ2-3; 16 positions match TRBD2. Unmatched junction bases numbered 1, after V lost 0 bases and J lost 0 bases. Germline values: CDR1 SGHRS, CDR2 YFSETQ. The CDR3 has 18 amino acids. CDR3: CASSLGGLAGGSTDTQYF. CDR3 DNA: TGCGCCAGCAGCTTGGGGGGACTAGCGGGAGGGAGCACAGATACGCAGTATTTT. The full variable domain, completed using reference TRBV5-1 and TRBJ2-3, is KAGVTQTPRYLIKTRGQQVTLSCSPISGHRSVSWYQQTPGQGLQFLFEYFSETQRNKGNFPGRFSGRQFSNSRSEMNVSTLELGDSALYLCASSLGGLAGGSTDTQYFGPGTRLTVL.

V gene TRBV18 combines with J gene TRBJ1-2, with D unclear. The CDR3 sequence is 13 residues long. V lost 1 base and J lost 6, with 9 bases in between. Germline CDR1 is KGHSH and CDR2 is LQKENI. The CDR3 DNA sequence: TGTGCCAGCTCACCACGGGATTCTGATGGCTACACCTTC. It specifies CASSPRDSDGYTF.

The chain uses TRBV19 and TRBJ1-2; D is perhaps TRBD1 (5 bases). Germline lookup yields CDR1 LNHDA and CDR2 SQIVND (reference sequence). This CDR3 is built from 14 residues. The V gene lost 1 base and the J gene lost 5 bases, with 11 bases spanning the gap. The CDR3 DNA is TGTGCCAGTAGTATAGTGCGCGACAGTTATGGCTACACCTTC. This sequence encodes CASSIVRDSYGYTF.

This sequence joins TRBV6-5 and TRBJ1-1; D unresolved. Between the trimmed V and J ends, which lost 0 bases and 1 base, there was a span of 6 bases. The CDR3 spans 14 residues. The germline V gene encodes CDR1 MNHEY and CDR2 SVGAGI. The CDR3 nucleotides are TGTGCCAGCAGTTACTCACAGCAGAACACTGAAGCTTTCTTT. This codes for CASSYSQQNTEAFF.

In regard to this clone: This CDR3 is also generated by other DNA sequences in the sample. The CDR3 bases are TGTGCCAGCAGCCTTAGCGGGACAGGGGGTTACGAGCAGTACTTC. Translation: CASSLSGTGGYEQYF. The chain has TRBV6-1 and TRBJ2-7; 11 nucleotides match TRBD1. The V segment lost 6 bases and the J segment 4 bases; nucleotides outside the gene matches: 8. The CDR3 has 15 residues. Germline V gene lookup returns CDR1 MNHNS and CDR2 SASEGT.

The V and J genes are TRBV6-1 and TRBJ1-5; D is uncertain. From germline, CDR1 is MNHNS and CDR2 SASEGT. This CDR3 region has 13 residues. Deletions cut 3 bases from V and 6 bases from J, with 9 bases between. CDR3 sequence reads: CASSEGIVQPQHF. Here the CDR3 DNA reads TGTGCCAGCAGTGAGGGAATCGTTCAGCCCCAGCATTTT.

The V call is TRBV9, the J call TRBJ2-7; maybe TRBD2 (6 bases). V lost 3 bases, J lost 4 bases, and 14 bases lay in between. The CDR3 contains 14 residues. Germline loops: CDR1 SGDLS, CDR2 YYNGEE. The CDR3 DNA sequence: TGTGCCAGCAGCGGTCGGGACTCGCCGTACGAGCAGTACTTC. Translation: CASSGRDSPYEQYF. Filled out from reference TRBV9 and TRBJ2-7, the complete variable domain reads DSGVTQTPKHLITATGQRVTLRCSPRSGDLSVYWYQQSLDQGLQFLIQYYNGEERAKGNILERFSAQQFPDLHSELNLSSLELGDSALYFCASSGRDSPYEQYFGPGTRLTVT.

The chain links TRBV5-1 to TRBJ2-5; unclear D gene. Trimming shortened V by 2 bases and J by 2 bases, and 10 bases separated the two germline ends. The CDR3 extends over 14 amino acids. Germline values: CDR1 SGHRS, CDR2 YFSETQ. CDR3 sequence reads: CASSFVTRQETQYF. The CDR3 bases are TGCGCCAGCAGCTTTGTGACCAGGCAAGAGACCCAGTACTTC. The variable domain in full, completed from reference TRBV5-1 and TRBJ2-5, reads KAGVTQTPRYLIKTRGQQVTLSCSPISGHRSVSWYQQTPGQGLQFLFEYFSETQRNKGNFPGRFSGRQFSNSRSEMNVSTLELGDSALYLCASSFVTRQETQYFGPGTRLLVL.

This clone appeared a single time. The chain recombines TRBV6-5 with TRBJ2-1; no definite D call. CDR3 length equals 11 residues. Looked up from germline, CDR1 is MNHEY and CDR2 is SVGAGI. Trimming left V 5 bases short and J 7 bases short, with 6 bases between. CDR3 nucleotide sequence: TGTGCCAGCAGTAGAGCTAATGAGCAGTTCTTC. Its translation is CASSRANEQFF.

The chain couples TRBV9 to TRBJ2-1; D may match TRBD1 or TRBD2 (5 bases each). There are 14 residues in the CDR3. Per germline, CDR1 SGDLS and CDR2 YYNGEE. With 1 base removed from V and 7 bases from J, the gap between germline ends came to 12 bases. CDR3 sequence reads: CASSVTGTQNEQFF. The CDR3 bases are TGTGCCAGCAGCGTAACCGGGACCCAAAATGAGCAGTTCTTC.

The V gene is TRBV11-3, the J gene TRBJ1-1, with D possibly matching TRBD1 (5 bases). The CDR3 spans 13 residues. Germline-derived CDR1 and CDR2 are SGHNT and YENEEA. V lost 5 bases, J lost 13 bases, and 20 bases lay in between. CDR3: CASSPPLSARGFF. The CDR3 nucleotides read TGTGCCAGCAGCCCCCCCCTATCAGCTAGGGGTTTCTTT.

The chain links TRBV18 to TRBJ2-3; D gene ambiguous. The germline V gene encodes CDR1 KGHSH and CDR2 LQKENI. The V end lost 4 bases, the J end lost 2 bases, and 4 bases lay between the germline ends. The CDR3 totals 12 residues. CDR3 coding DNA: TGTGCCAGCTCACGATACACAGATACGCAGTATTTT. Residues: CASSRYTDTQYF.

The chain uses TRBV10-3 and TRBJ2-5; 15 nucleotides agree with TRBD2. The V segment lost 8 bases and the J segment 0 bases; nucleotides outside the gene matches: 4. The CDR3 is 16 residues long. Germline V gene lookup returns CDR1 ENHRY and CDR2 SYGVKD. The CDR3 DNA reads TGTGCCATCTCTAGGACTAGCGGGAGGGACCAAGAGACCCAGTACTTC. This translates into CAISRTSGRDQETQYF.

The chain employs TRBV29-1 and TRBJ2-5, with 7 nucleotides matching TRBD2. V lost 7 bases, J lost 4 bases, and 15 bases stayed unmatched. The CDR3 loop spans 15 amino acids. From germline, CDR1 is SQVTM and CDR2 ANQGSEA. The CDR3: CSGLPPGAGVETQYF. CDR3 sequence (DNA): TGCAGCGGACTCCCACCAGGCGCGGGAGTAGAGACCCAGTACTTC.

The genes are TRBV5-1 and TRBJ1-2; the D is unclear. V shed 0 bases and J shed 8 bases, with 11 bases lying between them. This CDR3 region has 13 residues. The germline V gene encodes CDR1 SGHRS and CDR2 YFSETQ. The CDR3 here is CASSLVPSVGYTF. CDR3 DNA sequence: TGCGCCAGCAGCTTGGTTCCCTCGGTCGGCTACACCTTC. The full variable domain, with the rest looked up from reference TRBV5-1 and TRBJ1-2, is KAGVTQTPRYLIKTRGQQVTLSCSPISGHRSVSWYQQTPGQGLQFLFEYFSETQRNKGNFPGRFSGRQFSNSRSEMNVSTLELGDSALYLCASSLVPSVGYTFGSGTRLTVV.

The chain uses TRBV28 and TRBJ1-1; D remains ambiguous. Per germline, CDR1 MDHEN and CDR2 SYDVKM. CDR3 size: 12 residues. Trimming pared 6 bases from V and 7 bases from J, leaving 12 bases between. Here the CDR3 DNA reads TGTGCCAGCAGCGTCTCCCGGAGTGAAGCTTTCTTT. Its translation: CASSVSRSEAFF. The full variable domain, completed using reference TRBV28 and TRBJ1-1, is DVKVTQSSRYLVKRTGEKVFLECVQDMDHENMFWYRQDPGLGLRLIYFSYDVKMKEKGDIPEGYSVSREKKERFSLILESASTNQTSMYLCASSVSRSEAFFGQGTRLTVV.

V gene TRBV28 combines with J gene TRBJ2-3; no clear D. The CDR3 is 11 amino acids. The germline gives CDR1 MDHEN, CDR2 SYDVKM. V lost 9 bases to trimming and J lost 5 bases, with 9 bases between them. CDR3 coding DNA: TGTGCCAGTCGTGAGATAGATACGCAGTATTTT. Its protein is CASREIDTQYF. The variable domain in full, with the rest retrieved from reference TRBV28 and TRBJ2-3, is DVKVTQSSRYLVKRTGEKVFLECVQDMDHENMFWYRQDPGLGLRLIYFSYDVKMKEKGDIPEGYSVSREKKERFSLILESASTNQTSMYLCASREIDTQYFGPGTRLTVL.

The J gene is TRBJ2-7, the V gene TRBV10-3; 15 bases are shared with TRBD2. Germline CDR1 reads ENHRY; CDR2 reads SYGVKD. The CDR3 sequence is 14 residues long. Losses at the gene ends were 11 bases for V and 0 bases for J; bases not matched to a gene: 2. CDR3 coding DNA: TGTGCCGCGGGACTAGCGGGAGGCTCCTACGAGCAGTACTTC. This encodes CAAGLAGGSYEQYF.

The rearrangement links TRBV18 to TRBJ2-3; 7 nucleotides match TRBD2. Germline V gene lookup returns CDR1 KGHSH and CDR2 LQKENI. This CDR3 spans 13 amino acids. V shed 6 bases and J 4 bases; nucleotides not matched to a gene: 4. The CDR3 DNA sequence: TGTGCCAGCTCGCCTACTAGCGCAGATACGCAGTATTTT. This encodes CASSPTSADTQYF.

The chain uses TRBV9 and TRBJ2-1; D remains unclear. Germline V CDR1 and CDR2: SGDLS, YYNGEE. This CDR3 has 14 amino acids. V lost 3 bases and J 0 bases, leaving 7 bases between the germline ends. CDR3 sequence: CASSEQSSYNEQFF. The CDR3 region has the DNA TGTGCCAGCAGCGAACAAAGCTCCTACAATGAGCAGTTCTTC.

The chain joins TRBV9 to TRBJ2-5, with 8 positions matching TRBD2. CDR1 and CDR2 (germline): SGDLS, YYNGEE. The CDR3 extends over 15 amino acids. The V and J ends lost 0 bases and 3 bases, in that order; junction bases with no gene match: 4. CDR3 bases: TGTGCCAGCAGCGTAGTCCCGGGGGGGGAAGAGACCCAGTACTTC. Translated, it gives CASSVVPGGEETQYF. Using reference TRBV9 and TRBJ2-5 for the parts outside the CDR3, the full variable domain is DSGVTQTPKHLITATGQRVTLRCSPRSGDLSVYWYQQSLDQGLQFLIQYYNGEERAKGNILERFSAQQFPDLHSELNLSSLELGDSALYFCASSVVPGGEETQYFGPGTRLLVL.

The chain is built from TRBV19 and TRBJ2-1; the D call may be TRBD1 or TRBD2 (5 bases each). Germline lookup yields CDR1 LNHDA and CDR2 SQIVND (reference sequence). The length of the CDR3 is 16 residues. Deletions cut 6 bases from V and 7 bases from J, with 22 bases between. The CDR3 sequence is CASSPRTGRVVNEQFF. The CDR3 region has the DNA TGTGCCAGTAGCCCACGGACGGGACGAGTTGTTAATGAGCAGTTCTTC.

The chain joins TRBV28 to TRBJ1-3; no clear D. Per the germline V gene, CDR1 is MDHEN and CDR2 is SYDVKM. V was shortened by 2 bases and J by 2 bases, with 4 bases between the two germline ends. CDR3 length: 13 amino acids. CDR3 DNA sequence: TGTGCCAGCAGTTTACAGACTGGAAACACCATATATTTT. Protein: CASSLQTGNTIYF.

This chain connects TRBV2 to TRBJ2-7, with unresolved D. V was cut by 7 bases and J by 5 bases, with 9 bases left in between. Looked up from germline, CDR1 is SNHLY and CDR2 is FYNNEI. CDR3 length: 11 amino acids. The CDR3 nucleotides read TGTGCCAGCACGGGCTACCACGAGCAGTACTTC. It is translated as CASTGYHEQYF.

CDR3 in DNA: TGTGCCAGCAGTTACTATGGAGAGCAGTACTTC. Protein: CASSYYGEQYF. The gene calls are TRBV6-5 and TRBJ2-7; no clear D. Germline V gene sequence: CDR1 MNHEY, CDR2 SVGAGI. Trimming left V 1 base short and J 7 bases short, with 5 bases between. The CDR3 totals 11 residues.